A few counts support the clone carrying this T cell receptor (beta chain). Its target is unknown. These data are taken from a study of cytomegalovirus exposure and HLA in healthy donors. Overall study results and limits: An analysis done earlier found most TCR beta V segments productive about 87% or about 30% of the time.

The germline V and J ends were trimmed by 5 bases and 0 bases, with 7 bases remaining between them. From germline, CDR1 is LNHDA and CDR2 SQIVND (reference sequence). The CDR3 length is 13 residues. In the PCR, 60 Vbeta and 13 Jbeta primers were used. Profiling relied on immunoSEQ multiplex PCR, and the TCRdb table lists in-frame clones only, not all of them. The table records fewer than 95,000 clones, more than 55% of them present only once. The sequenced material came from PBMCs. This sequence was found in a woman between 45 and 60 years old in good health and CMV-seropositive. This sequence joins TRBV19 and TRBJ1-1; D gene uncertain. The CDR3 spells CASSATVNTEAFF. CDR3 in DNA: TGTGCCAGTAGTGCCACAGTGAACACTGAAGCTTTCTTT.